Listed here is a single T cell receptor beta chain. Antigen unknown. The germline gives CDR1 SGHKS, CDR2 YYEKEE (reference sequence). CDR3 size: 11 residues. Trimming removed 7 bases at V and 5 bases at J, with 10 bases between. The data derive from a study of T-cell memory formation after mild COVID-19. The wider study: The study found TCR clusters largely donor specific. Findings and limits, study-wide: Later expanders leaned CD4+, whereas day 15 to 85 contracting clones were balanced CD4/CD8.

TCRdb re-called the 5' RACE reads with MiXCR, one entry per CDR3 protein. The sample shows hundreds of thousands of distinct CDR3 sequences, less than 25% of them seen only once. The V call is TRBV5-5, the J call TRBJ2-7; D is unresolved. Sample: PBMCs or a T cell subset sorted from them (not recorded which). This clonotype was obtained from an adult woman who had mild COVID-19 (a few samples of this study predate the infection). Cell type and time point are not known. For the CDR3, the DNA is TGTGCCAGCGGAACTGCGGACGAGCAGTACTTC. This codes for CASGTADEQYF.